What follows is one T cell receptor beta chain and its context. This sample stems from a study of cytotoxic CD8 clonotypes in ibrutinib-treated CLL. The CDR3 has 13 residues. Germline values: CDR1 SGHAT, CDR2 FQNNGV. Trimming stripped 4 bases from V and 3 bases from J, with 10 bases between. Generated by immunoSEQ multiplex PCR, the TCRdb table keeps only in-frame clones and is missing some. Counted here are under 200,000 clones, 81% occurring once; the ten biggest clones make up 2% to 2.5%. The input for sequencing was PBMCs, taken after 12 months of ibrutinib treatment. This clonotype was obtained from a human donor with chronic lymphocytic leukemia. V and J are TRBV11-2 and TRBJ2-7, with D perhaps matching TRBD2 (6 bases). Here the CDR3 DNA reads TGTGCCAGCAGCTCGGGACTCAGCTACGAGCAGTACTTC. Its protein product is CASSSGLSYEQYF.